This record covers a single TCR beta chain. What it binds is not known. This sample stems from a study of T cell responses to AZD1222 COVID-19 vaccine. Regarding the study as a whole: Per reports, nearly half of all spike-specific TCRs target regions that are unmutated in variants.

Sequencing used immunoSEQ multiplex PCR; TCRdb keeps in-frame clones, though not all of them. The sample has some 160,000 clones, roughly 87% seen once; the top ten hold around 0.99%. V gave up 5 bases and J gave up 5 bases; unmatched junction bases: 1. The V gene's germline CDR1 is SGHRS and CDR2 YFSETQ. The CDR3 is made up of 12 amino acids. The sequence came from an adult who received the AZD1222 COVID-19 vaccine. Sequencing used peripheral blood, obtained 28 days after the second AZD1222 dose. The rearrangement uses TRBV5-1 and TRBJ1-1; 9 nucleotides line up with TRBD1. The CDR3 DNA reads as TGCGCCAGCAGGGACAGGGGTACTGAAGCTTTCTTT. Translation gives CASRDRGTEAFF.